These T cell receptor beta chains were read from a single sample in a study of shared clonotypes between healthy human individuals. The data were produced by immunoSEQ multiplex PCR, yet TCRdb's version contains in-frame clones alone and is incomplete. The sample contains more than 2 million clones, 85% to 95% of which appear only once. Source material: naive CD4+ T cells sorted from blood. These receptors were collected from a man between 18 and 35 years old in good health. The CDR3 runs from the conserved cysteine through the conserved F or W. Expanded clones are given a class, and other clones once, few, many or no size at all.

v_gene: TRBV11-2
j_gene: TRBJ1-2
abundance: NA
CDR3aa: CASSPDRGGGYTF

v_gene: TRBV27
j_gene: TRBJ2-5
abundance: once
CDR3aa: CASSLSISSGGGMETQYF

v_gene: TRBV5-1
j_gene: TRBJ2-3
abundance: NA
CDR3aa: CATRTGPQADTQYF

v_gene: TRBV10-1
j_gene: TRBJ2-7
abundance: NA
CDR3aa: CASSESRLAVRNEQYF

v_gene: TRBV27
j_gene: TRBJ1-2
abundance: once
CDR3aa: CASSLEQGIGYTF

v_gene: TRBV30
j_gene: TRBJ2-2
abundance: NA
CDR3aa: CAWSQANTGELFF

v_gene: TRBV30
j_gene: TRBJ2-7
abundance: NA
CDR3aa: CAWSPDDLGEKYF

v_gene: TRBV10-3
j_gene: TRBJ1-6
abundance: NA
CDR3aa: CAISDVYNSPLHF

v_gene: TRBV7-9
j_gene: TRBJ2-7
abundance: NA
CDR3aa: CASSFLPGSLLPYEQYF

v_gene: TRBV30
j_gene: TRBJ2-7
abundance: NA
CDR3aa: CAWNSGGGYEQYF

v_gene: TRBV14
j_gene: TRBJ2-5
abundance: NA
CDR3aa: CASSLRRRLAETQYF

v_gene: TRBV6-1
j_gene: TRBJ2-7
abundance: NA
CDR3aa: CASSEASSVAGAAKQYF

v_gene: TRBV30
j_gene: TRBJ1-6
abundance: NA
CDR3aa: CAWSRGQGASPLHF

v_gene: TRBV5-1
j_gene: TRBJ2-7
abundance: NA
CDR3aa: CASTTGDGYEQYF

v_gene: TRBV5-1
j_gene: TRBJ1-1
abundance: NA
CDR3aa: CASSLEDRRTEAFF

v_gene: TRBV4-1
j_gene: TRBJ2-1
abundance: NA
CDR3aa: CASRLLFRREGSEQFF

v_gene: TRBV4-2
j_gene: TRBJ1-6
abundance: NA
CDR3aa: CASSQDAGEVGAPLHF

v_gene: TRBV27
j_gene: TRBJ1-2
abundance: NA
CDR3aa: CASSLSPTVANYGYTF